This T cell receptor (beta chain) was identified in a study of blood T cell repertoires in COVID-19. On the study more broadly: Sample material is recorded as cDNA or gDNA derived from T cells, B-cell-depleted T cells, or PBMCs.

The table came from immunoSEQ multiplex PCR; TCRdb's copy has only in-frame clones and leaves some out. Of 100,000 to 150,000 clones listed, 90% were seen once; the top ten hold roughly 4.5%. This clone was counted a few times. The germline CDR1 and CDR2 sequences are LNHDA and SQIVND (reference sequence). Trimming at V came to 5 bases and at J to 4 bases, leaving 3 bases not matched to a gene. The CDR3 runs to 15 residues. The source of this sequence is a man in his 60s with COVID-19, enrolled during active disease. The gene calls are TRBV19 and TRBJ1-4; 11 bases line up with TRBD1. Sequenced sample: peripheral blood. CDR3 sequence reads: CASSAGTGGNEKLFF. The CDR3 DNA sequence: TGTGCCAGTAGTGCAGGGACAGGGGGTAATGAAAAACTGTTTTTT.